The TCR beta chain under discussion was sequenced for a study of blood T cell repertoires in COVID-19. CDR3 length: 13 residues. Germline V gene lookup returns CDR1 SQVTM and CDR2 ANQGSEA. Trimming removed 3 bases from V and 4 bases from J; junction bases left unmatched: 3. Repertoires were generated with immunoSEQ multiplex PCR, while TCRdb's copy carries only in-frame clones and drops some. Here the sample spans roughly 38,000 clones, around 76% being singletons. Sequenced input: peripheral blood. The chain couples TRBV29-1 to TRBJ2-7; TRBD1 matches at 10 bases. This TCR derives from a man aged 70 or older with active or convalescent COVID-19. CDR3 sequence: CSVEGQGLYEQYF. The CDR3 nucleotides are TGCAGCGTTGAGGGACAGGGGTTGTACGAGCAGTACTTC.